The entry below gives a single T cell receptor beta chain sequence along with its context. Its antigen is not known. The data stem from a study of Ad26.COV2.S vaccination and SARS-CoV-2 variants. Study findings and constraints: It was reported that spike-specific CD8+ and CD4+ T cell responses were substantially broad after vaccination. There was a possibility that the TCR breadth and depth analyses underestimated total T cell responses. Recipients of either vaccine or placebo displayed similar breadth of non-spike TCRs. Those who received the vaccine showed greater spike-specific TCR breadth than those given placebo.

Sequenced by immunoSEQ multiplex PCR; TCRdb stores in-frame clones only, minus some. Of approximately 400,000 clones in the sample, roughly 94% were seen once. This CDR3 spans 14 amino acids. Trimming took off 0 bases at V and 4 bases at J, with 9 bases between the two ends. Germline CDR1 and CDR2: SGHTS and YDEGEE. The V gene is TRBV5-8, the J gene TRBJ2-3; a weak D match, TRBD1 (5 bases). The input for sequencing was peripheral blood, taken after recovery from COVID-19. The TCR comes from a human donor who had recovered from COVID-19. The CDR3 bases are TGTGCCAGCAGCTTGGGCAGGGCAGCAGATACGCAGTATTTT. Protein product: CASSLGRAADTQYF.